This TCR beta chain was captured in a study of T cells in Graves' hyperthyroidism and ophthalmopathy. Across the study: It was at initial diagnosis, before any treatment, that peripheral blood was collected.

This clonotype was detected many times. What it recognizes is unknown. Study results and caveats: In simple terms, a model built on 13 V-J features told ophthalmopathy apart from stable hyperthyroidism. Ophthalmopathy was model-predicted a median around 6.1 months pre-onset.

Diagnostic decisions used clinical symptoms, serum thyroxine and TRAb, thyroid ultrasound and orbital computed tomography. Regions amplified from RNA transcripts were the TCR beta CDR3 regions. A set of HTBI primers served as the primers for a first-round RT-PCR of the TCR CDR3. TCRdb fed the multiplex PCR reads into MiXCR, producing one record per CDR3 protein. The sample shows a few hundred thousand distinct CDR3 sequences, roughly 20% of them seen only once. Trimming removed 7 bases at V and 5 bases at J, with 17 bases between. CDR3 length: 14 residues. CDR1 and CDR2 from the germline V gene are SGHAT and FQNNGV.

This rearrangement joins TRBV11-2 to TRBJ1-2; D not resolved. The sample consisted of blood. This clonotype was sampled from a man aged 25-45 years with Graves' ophthalmopathy. This CDR3 reads CASTQVGRDYGYTF. CDR3 in DNA: TGTGCCAGCACCCAGGTTGGGAGGGATTATGGCTACACCTTC.